These 23 T cell receptor beta chains share one sample of origin, sequenced in a study of CD8+CD57+ T cells in acquired aplastic anemia. Genomic DNA provided the template from which TCR beta VDJ and CDR3 profiles were obtained. TCRdb re-analysed the reads in MiXCR, keeping a single row per CDR3 protein. The table records around 130,000 distinct CDR3 sequences, around 48% of them present only once. Sample: sorted CD4+, CD8+, or CD8+CD57+ T cells (not recorded which) from PBMCs. These receptors came from a human donor in good health, serving as a control.

This clonotype was seen repeatedly, ten times or more. The rearrangement joins TRBV29-1 to TRBJ1-1; 8 nucleotides align to TRBD1. The CDR3 has 14 amino acids. The trim removed 4 bases at V and 4 bases at J, leaving 8 bases unmatched. Germline CDR1 and CDR2: SQVTM and ANQGSEA. The CDR3 spells CSVGGQGESTEAFF. In nucleotides, the CDR3 is TGCAGCGTTGGCGGACAGGGAGAGAGCACTGAAGCTTTCTTT.

This clonotype was seen ten or more times. This chain connects TRBV6-1 to TRBJ2-5; D possibly corresponds to TRBD2 (6 bases). CDR3 length: 13 amino acids. With 10 bases removed from V and 2 bases from J, the gap between germline ends came to 14 bases. CDR1 and CDR2 from the germline V gene are MNHNS and SASEGT. CDR3 DNA: TGTGCCAACCGCGGGGCTTGGCAAGAGACCCAGTACTTC. Translation: CANRGAWQETQYF.

The chain couples TRBV5-1 to TRBJ2-1; D perhaps matches TRBD2 (7 bases). Trimming removed 3 bases at V and 2 bases at J, with 15 bases between. This CDR3 spans 16 amino acids. Germline loops: CDR1 SGHRS, CDR2 YFSETQ. As DNA, the CDR3 is TGCGCCAGCAGCTATGGGGGGGGCTCGGCCTACAATGAGCAGTTCTTC. This translates into CASSYGGGSAYNEQFF.

This clonotype was seen many times. The chain combines TRBV29-1 with TRBJ1-3, with 7 bases lining up with TRBD1. Losses at the gene ends were 7 bases for V and 2 bases for J; bases not matched to a gene: 5. This CDR3 spans 13 amino acids. The V gene's germline CDR1 is SQVTM and CDR2 ANQGSEA. The CDR3 here is CSAEGATGNTIYF. In DNA, the CDR3 is TGCAGCGCCGAGGGGGCTACTGGAAACACCATATATTTT.

This clonotype showed up many times. This sequence joins TRBV7-9 and TRBJ2-5; no firm D call. This CDR3 comprises 12 residues. Trimming took off 10 bases at V and 4 bases at J, with 13 bases between the two ends. The germline gives CDR1 SEHNR, CDR2 FQNEAQ (reference sequence). The CDR3 loop is CAIRASAETQYF. DNA for the CDR3: TGTGCCATACGGGCAAGTGCAGAGACCCAGTACTTC.

This clonotype turned up a few times. CDR3 sequence reads: CASSSDRALSPLHF. CDR3 DNA sequence: TGTGCCAGCAGTTCGGACAGGGCACTTTCACCCCTCCACTTT. This chain connects TRBV7-6 to TRBJ1-6; 8 nucleotides line up with TRBD1. Germline V gene sequence: CDR1 SGHVS, CDR2 FNYEAQ. The V segment lost 6 bases and the J segment 9 bases; nucleotides outside the gene matches: 7. CDR3 length: 14 amino acids. Full variable domain (rest looked up from reference TRBV7-6 and TRBJ1-6): GAGVSQSPRYKVTKRGQDVALRCDPISGHVSLYWYRQALGQGPEFLTYFNYEAQQDKSGLPNDRFSAERPEGSISTLTIQRTEQRDSAMYRCASSSDRALSPLHFGNGTRLTVT.

This clonotype was recorded many times. This chain joins TRBV6-5 and TRBJ2-7; a weak D match, TRBD2 (6 bases). This CDR3 contains 14 residues. Trimming took 11 bases from V and 2 from J, leaving 19 bases between them. CDR1 and CDR2 (germline): MNHEY, SVGAGI. DNA of the CDR3: TGTGCCGTACGGGGGAGTAAAGGGACCTACGAGCAGTACTTC. It is translated as CAVRGSKGTYEQYF.

The chain uses TRBV7-7 and TRBJ2-7, with 8 bases that match TRBD2. The J call may not be correct, given that the DNA end is closer to TRBJ2-1. The CDR3 contains 14 residues. Germline V CDR1 and CDR2: SSHAT, FNYEAQ (reference sequence). CDR3 sequence reads: CASSLLGTSNEQFF. The CDR3 nucleotides are TGTGCCAGCAGCTTATTGGGGACTAGCAATGAGCAGTTCTTC.

The chain has TRBV20-1 and TRBJ1-2, with unresolved D. The V end lost 0 bases, the J end lost 4 bases, and 6 bases lay between the germline ends. From germline, CDR1 is DFQATT and CDR2 SNEGSKA (reference sequence). The CDR3 totals 12 residues. The CDR3 DNA follows: TGCAGTGCTAGAGATGGCGTCTATGGCTACACCTTC. Encoded protein: CSARDGVYGYTF.

The chain joins TRBV13 to TRBJ1-6, with D perhaps matching TRBD1 (6 bases). V was pared by 4 bases and J by 7 bases, with 26 bases between. The germline CDR1 and CDR2 sequences are PRHDT and FYEKMQ (reference sequence). The CDR3 is 19 residues long. CDR3 bases: TGTGCCAGCAGCTCATCCCGGGACACGGGGGGTCTTCTAAATTCACCCCTCCACTTT. Translating it yields CASSSSRDTGGLLNSPLHF.

This chain uses TRBV11-2 with TRBJ2-3; 11 bases match TRBD2. The V segment lost 4 bases and the J segment 1 base; nucleotides outside the gene matches: 7. From germline, CDR1 is SGHAT and CDR2 FQNNGV. The CDR3 totals 17 residues. CDR3 sequence: CASSYQTSGARTDTQYF. The CDR3, as DNA: TGTGCCAGCAGCTACCAGACTAGCGGGGCCCGCACAGATACGCAGTATTTT.

Concerning this clonotype: This clone may be a read error of a much larger clone one base away. The V call is TRBV12-5, the J call TRBJ1-3, with D possibly being TRBD1 (5 bases). The CDR3 is made up of 17 amino acids. Germline assignment: CDR1 LGHNT and CDR2 FRNRAP. The CDR3, as DNA: TGTGCTAGTGGTTTGAGGGTTTGGGGCCGGACTGGAAGCACCATATATTTT. Translation gives CASGLRVWGRTGSTIYF.

This clonotype appeared many times. The V call is TRBV7-6, the J call TRBJ1-3, with TRBD1 matching over 8 bases. This CDR3 has 16 amino acids. With 4 bases clipped from V and 0 bases from J, the junction kept 5 bases outside the gene matches. Per germline, CDR1 SGHVS and CDR2 FNYEAQ. Here the CDR3 reads CASSSRTGSSGNTIYF. The CDR3 DNA is TGTGCCAGCAGCTCCCGGACAGGGAGCTCTGGAAACACCATATATTTT.

The J gene is TRBJ2-2, the V gene TRBV9; D not certain. Trimming took 0 bases from V and 1 from J, leaving 13 bases between them. CDR1 is SGDLS, CDR2 YYNGEE, per germline. The CDR3 has 17 amino acids. DNA for the CDR3: TGTGCCAGCAGCGTAGGTACGGTCGAAGAGAACACCGGGGAGCTGTTTTTT. Its translation: CASSVGTVEENTGELFF.

Concerning this clonotype: The junction does not match germline at one end; this may be a read error. V usage is TRBV24-1 and J usage is TRBJ2-3, with 8 positions matching TRBD1. CDR3 size: 14 residues. Looked up from germline, CDR1 is KGHDR and CDR2 is SFDVKD. The CDR3 loop reads CATSDSQGTGTRYF. In nucleotides, the CDR3 is TGTGCCACCAGTGATTCACAGGGGACAGGTACGCGGTATTTT.

The V and J genes are TRBV25-1 and TRBJ1-6, with D possibly TRBD1 on 5 matching bases. The length of the CDR3 is 14 residues. Trimming left V 6 bases short and J 10 bases short, with 16 bases between. CDR1 and CDR2 (germline): MGHDK, SYGVNS. This CDR3 is CASSGGQETSPLHF. CDR3 sequence (DNA): TGTGCCAGCAGCGGGGGTCAGGAAACGTCACCCCTCCACTTT.

The gene calls are TRBV29-1 and TRBJ1-1; D is undetermined. Trimming shortened V by 7 bases and J by 5 bases, and 11 bases separated the two germline ends. This CDR3 spans 11 amino acids. Germline CDR1 is SQVTM and CDR2 is ANQGSEA. The CDR3 sequence is CSATSGTEAFF. The CDR3 DNA reads TGCAGCGCGACGAGCGGTACTGAAGCTTTCTTT.

V gene TRBV7-3 combines with J gene TRBJ1-6; D unresolved. This CDR3 has 14 amino acids. V lost 5 bases, J lost 4 bases, and 9 bases lay in between. Germline loops: CDR1 SGHTA, CDR2 FQGTGA. The CDR3 region has the DNA TGTGCCAGCAGCGTAGAGGGATATAATTCACCCCTCCACTTT. Encoded protein: CASSVEGYNSPLHF. Together with reference TRBV7-3 and TRBJ1-6, the CDR3 gives the full variable domain: GAGVSQTPSNKVTEKGKYVELRCDPISGHTALYWYRQSLGQGPEFLIYFQGTGAADDSGLPNDRFFAVRPEGSVSTLKIQRTERGDSAVYLCASSVEGYNSPLHFGNGTRLTVT.

In this sample, this clonotype turned up many times. CDR3 bases: TGTGCCAGCAGTCCGAGGGAGACAGGCCACCCCTATGGCTACACCTTC. This gives the protein CASSPRETGHPYGYTF. The chain has TRBV7-8 and TRBJ1-2; perhaps TRBD1 as D (6 bases). Trimming pared 6 bases from V and 4 bases from J, leaving 21 bases between. Germline V lookup: CDR1 SGHVS, CDR2 FQNEAQ. This CDR3 is built from 16 residues.

This clonotype was picked up many times. The V gene is TRBV12-3 or TRBV12-4, the J gene TRBJ1-1, with D tentatively TRBD1 (6 bases). Between the trimmed V and J ends, which lost 6 bases and 10 bases, there was a span of 15 bases. The CDR3 loop spans 12 amino acids. CDR3 bases: TGTGCCAGCAGCCGACCGGGGGCGGGAGCTTTCTTT. It translates to CASSRPGAGAFF.

To note about this clonotype: Just one base apart from a much larger clone, this may be a read error. V gene TRBV30 combines with J gene TRBJ1-2; 7 nucleotides agree with TRBD1. CDR1 and CDR2 (germline): GTSNPN, SVGIG (reference sequence). CDR3 length: 16 residues. V lost 3 bases, J lost 6 bases, and 16 bases stayed unmatched. CDR3 sequence (DNA): TGTGCCTGGAGAGAGCTGACAGGGACCCTTACCCATGGCTACACCTTC. This codes for CAWRELTGTLTHGYTF.

Here the CDR3 reads CASSEVRVGQYF. The CDR3 region has the DNA TGCGCCAGCAGTGAGGTCAGGGTCGGGCAGTACTTC. The rearrangement uses TRBV10-2 and TRBJ2-4; a weak D match, TRBD1 (5 bases). Trimming pared 2 bases from V and 13 bases from J, leaving 12 bases between. Germline V gene data show CDR1 as WSHSY and CDR2 as SAAADI. This CDR3 spans 12 amino acids.

In its sample, this clonotype was seen many times. The chain uses TRBV7-9 and TRBJ1-2; perhaps TRBD1 as D (5 bases). Germline V CDR1 and CDR2: SEHNR, FQNEAQ (reference sequence). This CDR3 spans 13 amino acids. The ends were cut back, 5 bases at V and 5 bases at J, with 12 bases in the middle. CDR3 amino acids: CASSRLGGYGYTF. CDR3 bases: TGTGCCAGCAGCCGCCTGGGGGGGTATGGCTACACCTTC.